This T cell receptor beta chain is drawn from a study of breast tumors, draining lymph nodes, adjacent tissues. This clonotype occurred many times. Its matching antigen is unknown. Study observations and caveats: Findings are consistent with lymph node origin and intratumoral expansion of most tumor T cells.

One entry per CDR3 protein results from TCRdb running MiXCR on the multiplex PCR reads. The sample contains under 75,000 distinct CDR3 sequences, around 60% of which appear only once. V gave up 1 base and J gave up 5 bases; unmatched junction bases: 3. CDR3 length equals 14 residues. Germline lookup yields CDR1 DFQATT and CDR2 SNEGSKA (reference sequence). The J gene is TRBJ2-7, the V gene TRBV20-1; TRBD2 matches at 12 bases. Sequencing used breast tumor tissue. This TCR came from a female donor with breast cancer. Some clones in this sample may be carry-over from other donors' samples. The CDR3 here is CSARGLAGVHEQYF. For the CDR3, the DNA is TGCAGTGCTAGAGGACTAGCGGGGGTACACGAGCAGTACTTC.